The 8 T cell receptor beta chains given below trace back to one sample, sequenced in a study of vaccination effects on CD4 cells after COVID-19. These TCRs are of unknown antigen specificity. Measured with immunoSEQ multiplex PCR; TCRdb has only the in-frame clones, and not every one. The sample yields roughly 71,000 clones, about 86% seen once. Antigen-specific CD4+ T cells expanded by the ViraFEST assay with viral peptide pools were then sequenced. With more than nine days of culture completed, CD4+ T cells were isolated. As their vaccination, participants received two doses of either BNT162b2 or mRNA-1273. Specimen: CD4+ T cells from PBMCs cultured with HCoV-229E spike peptides, collected after COVID-19 vaccination. Receptor source: a human donor who received a COVID-19 vaccine.

The V call is TRBV24-1, the J call TRBJ2-2, with 8 bases lining up with TRBD1. The CDR3 length is 16 residues. Losses at the gene ends were 3 bases for V and 1 base for J; bases not matched to a gene: 3. Germline CDR1 and CDR2: KGHDR and SFDVKD. CDR3 protein: CATSDPGTGNTGELFF. The DNA for the CDR3 is TGTGCCACCAGTGATCCCGGGACAGGGAACACCGGGGAGCTGTTTTTT.

The chain recombines TRBV15 with TRBJ2-6; 9 nucleotides align to TRBD1. The CDR3 consists of 16 residues. Unmatched junction bases numbered 10, after V lost 5 bases and J lost 8 bases. The germline gives CDR1 LNHNV, CDR2 YYDKDF (reference sequence). CDR3 sequence: CATSRLGTGTSNVLTF. CDR3 nucleotides: TGTGCCACCAGCCGATTAGGGACAGGGACGTCCAACGTCCTGACTTTC. The full variable domain, its missing parts supplied by reference TRBV15 and TRBJ2-6, is DAMVIQNPRYQVTQFGKPVTLSCSQTLNHNVMYWYQQKSSQAPKLLFHYYDKDFNNEADTPDNFQSRRPNTSFCFLDIRSPGLGDTAMYLCATSRLGTGTSNVLTFGAGSRLTVL.

The sample holds one count of this clone. The CDR3 coding sequence is TGCGCCAGCAGCTTGGCCCTAATGCAGGGGGCGGATGAGCAGTTCTTC. Amino acids: CASSLALMQGADEQFF. The J gene is TRBJ2-1, the V gene TRBV5-1, with 8 bases matching TRBD1. Germline loops: CDR1 SGHRS, CDR2 YFSETQ. V was pared by 0 bases and J by 8 bases, with 10 bases of the junction left unmatched. There are 16 residues in the CDR3.

This chain's CDR3 is CASRSGGRNEKLFF. Written as DNA, the CDR3 is TGTGCCAGCAGATCAGGGGGCAGAAATGAAAAACTGTTTTTT. The V gene is TRBV27, the J gene TRBJ1-4; 8 nucleotides line up with TRBD1. CDR3 size: 14 residues. The V segment lost 6 bases and the J segment 5 bases; nucleotides outside the gene matches: 5. The germline CDR1 and CDR2 sequences are MNHEY and SMNVEV (reference sequence).

The genes are TRBV24-1 and TRBJ1-2; possible D gene TRBD1, 6 bases. V lost 1 base, J lost 4 bases, and 9 bases lay in between. The CDR3 is made up of 14 amino acids. Germline-derived CDR1 and CDR2 are KGHDR and SFDVKD. CDR3: CATSDFPGAYGYTF. The CDR3 nucleotides read TGTGCCACCAGTGATTTCCCAGGGGCCTATGGCTACACCTTC.

This chain connects TRBV12-5 to TRBJ1-3; D remains unclear. Per the germline V gene, CDR1 is LGHNT and CDR2 is FRNRAP. The CDR3 sequence is 15 residues long. Deletions cut 1 base from V and 4 bases from J, with 11 bases between. CDR3 sequence: CASGLDQVLGNTIYF. CDR3 nucleotide sequence: TGTGCTAGTGGTTTGGACCAGGTACTCGGAAACACCATATATTTT.

Here the CDR3 DNA reads TGTGCCAGCAGTTACGTCGCGCAGGGATTCACAGATACGCAGTATTTT. Protein product: CASSYVAQGFTDTQYF. This chain links TRBV6-2 or TRBV6-3 with TRBJ2-3, with D possibly TRBD1 on 5 matching bases. Germline-derived CDR1 and CDR2 are MNHEY and SVGEGT. Trimming took 2 bases from V and 2 from J, leaving 14 bases between them. The CDR3 covers 16 residues.

The chain recombines TRBV6-5 with TRBJ2-1; the D gene is possibly TRBD1 (6 bases). Germline CDR1 is MNHEY and CDR2 is SVGAGI. CDR3 length: 16 amino acids. V was pared by 1 base and J by 5 bases, with 15 bases between. The CDR3 sequence is CASSYLGRGLNNEQFF. In DNA form, the CDR3 reads TGTGCCAGCAGTTACTTAGGCAGGGGTTTAAACAATGAGCAGTTCTTC.